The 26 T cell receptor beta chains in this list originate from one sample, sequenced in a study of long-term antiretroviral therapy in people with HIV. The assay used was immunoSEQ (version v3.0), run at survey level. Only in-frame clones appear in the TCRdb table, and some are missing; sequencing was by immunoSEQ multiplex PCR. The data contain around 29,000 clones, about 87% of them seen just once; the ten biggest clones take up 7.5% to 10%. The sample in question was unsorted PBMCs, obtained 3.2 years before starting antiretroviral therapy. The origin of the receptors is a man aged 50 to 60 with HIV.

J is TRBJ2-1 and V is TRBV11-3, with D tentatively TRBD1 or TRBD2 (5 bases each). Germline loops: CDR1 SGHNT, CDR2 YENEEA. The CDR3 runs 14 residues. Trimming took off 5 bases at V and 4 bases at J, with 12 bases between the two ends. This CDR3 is CASSPGTEYNEQFF. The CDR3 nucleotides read TGTGCCAGCAGCCCCGGGACGGAGTACAATGAGCAGTTCTTC.

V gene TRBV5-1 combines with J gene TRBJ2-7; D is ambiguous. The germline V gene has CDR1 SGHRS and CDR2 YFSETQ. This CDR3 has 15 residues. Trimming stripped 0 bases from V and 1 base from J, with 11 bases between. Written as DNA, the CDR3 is TGCGCCAGCAGCTTGGGCCTCCCGGAATCCTACGAGCAGTACTTC. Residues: CASSLGLPESYEQYF.

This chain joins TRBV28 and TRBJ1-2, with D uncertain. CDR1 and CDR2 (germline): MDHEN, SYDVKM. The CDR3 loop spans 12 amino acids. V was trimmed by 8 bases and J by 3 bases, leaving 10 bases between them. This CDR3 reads CASLGGDYGYTF. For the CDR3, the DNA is TGTGCCAGCCTAGGCGGAGACTATGGCTACACCTTC.

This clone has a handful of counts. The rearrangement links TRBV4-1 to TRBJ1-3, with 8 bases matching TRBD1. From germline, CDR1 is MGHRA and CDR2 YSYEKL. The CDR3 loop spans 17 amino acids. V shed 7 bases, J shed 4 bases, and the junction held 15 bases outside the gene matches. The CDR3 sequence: CASTARFPTGAGNTIYF. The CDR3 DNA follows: TGCGCCAGCACCGCAAGATTCCCGACAGGGGCAGGAAACACCATATATTTT.

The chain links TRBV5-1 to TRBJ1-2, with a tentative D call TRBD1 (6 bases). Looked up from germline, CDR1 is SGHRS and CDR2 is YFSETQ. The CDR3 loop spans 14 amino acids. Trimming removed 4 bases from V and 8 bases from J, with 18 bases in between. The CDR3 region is CASSPNQGIGGYTF. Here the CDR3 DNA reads TGCGCCAGCAGCCCGAATCAGGGGATAGGCGGCTACACCTTC.

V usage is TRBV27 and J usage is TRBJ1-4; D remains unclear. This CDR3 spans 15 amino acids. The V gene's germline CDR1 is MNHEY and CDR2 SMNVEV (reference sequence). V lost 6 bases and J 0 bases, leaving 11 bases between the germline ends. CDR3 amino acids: CASSATVSTNEKLFF. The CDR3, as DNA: TGTGCCAGCAGCGCTACAGTGTCAACTAATGAAAAACTGTTTTTT.

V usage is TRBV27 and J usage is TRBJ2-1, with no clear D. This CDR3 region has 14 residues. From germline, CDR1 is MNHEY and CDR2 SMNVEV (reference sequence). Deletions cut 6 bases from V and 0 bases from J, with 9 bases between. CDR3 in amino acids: CASSLRSSYNEQFF. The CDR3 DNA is TGTGCCAGCAGCCTTAGGAGCTCCTACAATGAGCAGTTCTTC.

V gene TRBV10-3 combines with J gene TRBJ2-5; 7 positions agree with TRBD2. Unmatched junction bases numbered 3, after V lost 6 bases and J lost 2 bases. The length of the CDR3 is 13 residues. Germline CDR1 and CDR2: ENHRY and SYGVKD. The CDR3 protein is CAIRRGLQETQYF. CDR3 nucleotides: TGTGCCATCAGGAGGGGACTACAAGAGACCCAGTACTTC.

CDR3 amino acids: CASSPASGSNEQFF. The CDR3 region has the DNA TGTGCCAGCTCACCAGCCAGCGGTAGCAATGAGCAGTTCTTC. This sequence joins TRBV18 and TRBJ2-1, with D maybe TRBD2 (5 bases). Trimming shortened V by 2 bases and J by 6 bases, and 11 bases separated the two germline ends. Germline CDR1 reads KGHSH; CDR2 reads LQKENI. This CDR3 contains 14 residues. The full variable domain, completed using reference TRBV18 and TRBJ2-1, is NAGVMQNPRHLVRRRGQEARLRCSPMKGHSHVYWYRQLPEEGLKFMVYLQKENIIDESGMPKERFSAEFPKEGPSILRIQQVVRGDSAAYFCASSPASGSNEQFFGPGTRLTVL.

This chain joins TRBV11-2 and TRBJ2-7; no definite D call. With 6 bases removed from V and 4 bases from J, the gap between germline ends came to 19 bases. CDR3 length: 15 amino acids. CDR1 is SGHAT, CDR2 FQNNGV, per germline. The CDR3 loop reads CASRNGIQIYYEQYF. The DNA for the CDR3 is TGTGCCAGCAGGAATGGGATACAAATCTATTACGAGCAGTACTTC. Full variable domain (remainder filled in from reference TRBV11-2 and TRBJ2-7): EAGVAQSPRYKIIEKRQSVAFWCNPISGHATLYWYQQILGQGPKLLIQFQNNGVVDDSQLPKDRFSAERLKGVDSTLKIQPAKLEDSAVYLCASRNGIQIYYEQYFGPGTRLTVT.

The CDR3 nucleotides read TGTGCCAGCTCACCACCGTGGGGGGGGAATTCACCCCTCCACTTT. Residues: CASSPPWGGNSPLHF. V is TRBV18 and J is TRBJ1-6, with a weak D call TRBD1 (5 bases). The V end lost 0 bases, the J end lost 7 bases, and 10 bases lay between the germline ends. This CDR3 spans 15 amino acids. Per the germline V gene, CDR1 is KGHSH and CDR2 is LQKENI.

The CDR3 region is CASRDEGPRGNTIYF. CDR3 bases: TGTGCCAGCAGGGACGAAGGTCCTCGTGGAAACACCATATATTTT. The gene calls are TRBV25-1 and TRBJ1-3; D not certain. Trimming left V 6 bases short and J 3 bases short, with 15 bases between. Germline lookup yields CDR1 MGHDK and CDR2 SYGVNS. The CDR3 totals 15 residues.

The DNA for the CDR3 is TGTGCCAGCAGCCACGCAGGACAAGGCACAGATACGCAGTATTTT. Its protein product is CASSHAGQGTDTQYF. This sequence joins TRBV4-2 and TRBJ2-3; D perhaps matches TRBD1 (5 bases). CDR1 and CDR2 (germline): LGHNA, YNFKEQ. The germline V and J ends were trimmed by 3 bases and 1 base, with 11 bases remaining between them. The CDR3 totals 15 residues.

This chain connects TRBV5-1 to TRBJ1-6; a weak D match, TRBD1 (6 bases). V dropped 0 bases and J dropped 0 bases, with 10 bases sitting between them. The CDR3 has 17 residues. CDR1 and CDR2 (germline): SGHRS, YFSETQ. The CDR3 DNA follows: TGCGCCAGCAGCTTGGAGGGGGGCGGCTCCTATAATTCACCCCTCCACTTT. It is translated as CASSLEGGGSYNSPLHF.

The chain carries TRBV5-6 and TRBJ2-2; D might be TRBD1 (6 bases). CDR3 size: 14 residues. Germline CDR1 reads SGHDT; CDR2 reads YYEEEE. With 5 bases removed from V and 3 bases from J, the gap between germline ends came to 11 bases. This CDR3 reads CASRTYRDTGELFF. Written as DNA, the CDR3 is TGTGCCAGCAGGACTTACAGGGACACCGGGGAGCTGTTTTTT.

CDR3 region: CASSLGQANYGYTF. The CDR3 bases are TGTGCCAGCTCACTGGGACAGGCTAACTATGGCTACACCTTC. This chain joins TRBV18 and TRBJ1-2, with 8 nucleotides matching TRBD1. CDR1 is KGHSH, CDR2 LQKENI, per germline. V dropped 4 bases and J dropped 0; count of bases not matched to a gene: 1. This CDR3 contains 14 residues.

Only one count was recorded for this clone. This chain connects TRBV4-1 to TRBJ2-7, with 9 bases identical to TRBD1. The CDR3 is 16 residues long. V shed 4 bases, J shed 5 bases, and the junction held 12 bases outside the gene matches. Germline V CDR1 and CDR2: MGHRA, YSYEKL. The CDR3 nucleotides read TGCGCCAGCAGCCTAGACCCGGGACAGGGCCTCAACGAGCAGTACTTC. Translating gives CASSLDPGQGLNEQYF.

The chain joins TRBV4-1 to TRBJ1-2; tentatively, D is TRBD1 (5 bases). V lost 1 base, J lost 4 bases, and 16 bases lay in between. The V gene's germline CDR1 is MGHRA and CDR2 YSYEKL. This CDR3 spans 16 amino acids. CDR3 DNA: TGCGCCAGCAGCCAAGGGTTTAAGGGACCCTCCTATGGCTACACCTTC. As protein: CASSQGFKGPSYGYTF.

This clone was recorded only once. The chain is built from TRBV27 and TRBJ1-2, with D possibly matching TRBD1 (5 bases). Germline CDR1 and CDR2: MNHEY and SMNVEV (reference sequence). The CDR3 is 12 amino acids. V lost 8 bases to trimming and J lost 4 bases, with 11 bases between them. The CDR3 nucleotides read TGTGCCAGCGGTCCAGGGATCTATGGCTACACCTTC. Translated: CASGPGIYGYTF.

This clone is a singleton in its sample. DNA for the CDR3: TGTGCCATCAGTGAGGATGGGGTAGCGATTAGGTATTTT. Translation: CAISEDGVAIRYF. The chain recombines TRBV10-3 with TRBJ2-3; TRBD2 is a possible D gene (5 bases). The CDR3 contains 13 residues. The V end lost 2 bases, the J end lost 14 bases, and 17 bases lay between the germline ends. Germline V gene sequence: CDR1 ENHRY, CDR2 SYGVKD.

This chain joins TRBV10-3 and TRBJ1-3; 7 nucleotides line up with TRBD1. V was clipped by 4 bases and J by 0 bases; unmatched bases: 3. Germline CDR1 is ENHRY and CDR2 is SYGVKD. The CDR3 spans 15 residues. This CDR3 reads CAISAWTGSGNTIYF. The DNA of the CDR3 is TGTGCCATCAGTGCCTGGACAGGCTCTGGAAACACCATATATTTT.

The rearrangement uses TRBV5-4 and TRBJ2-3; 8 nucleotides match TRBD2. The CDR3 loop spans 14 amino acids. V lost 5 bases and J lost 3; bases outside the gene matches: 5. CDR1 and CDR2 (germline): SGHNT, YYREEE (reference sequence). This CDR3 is CASRPLAGTDTQYF. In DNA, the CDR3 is TGTGCCAGCAGACCTCTAGCGGGTACAGATACGCAGTATTTT.

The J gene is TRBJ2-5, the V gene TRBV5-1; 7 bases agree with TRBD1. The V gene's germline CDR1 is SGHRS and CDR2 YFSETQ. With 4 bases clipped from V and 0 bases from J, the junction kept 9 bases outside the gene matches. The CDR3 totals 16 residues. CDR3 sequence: CASSRRGTLDQETQYF. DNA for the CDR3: TGCGCCAGCAGCCGCAGGGGGACCCTGGACCAAGAGACCCAGTACTTC.

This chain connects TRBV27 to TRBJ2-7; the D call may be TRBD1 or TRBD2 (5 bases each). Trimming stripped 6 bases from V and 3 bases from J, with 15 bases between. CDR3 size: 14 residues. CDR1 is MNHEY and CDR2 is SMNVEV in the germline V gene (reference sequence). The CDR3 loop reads CASRVRGRNYEQYF. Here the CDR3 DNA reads TGTGCCAGCAGAGTACGGGGACGGAACTACGAGCAGTACTTC.

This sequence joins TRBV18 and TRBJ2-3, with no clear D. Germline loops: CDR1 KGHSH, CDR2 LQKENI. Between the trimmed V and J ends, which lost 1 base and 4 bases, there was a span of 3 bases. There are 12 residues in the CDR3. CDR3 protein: CASSPQADTQYF. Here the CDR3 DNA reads TGTGCCAGCTCACCACAAGCAGATACGCAGTATTTT.

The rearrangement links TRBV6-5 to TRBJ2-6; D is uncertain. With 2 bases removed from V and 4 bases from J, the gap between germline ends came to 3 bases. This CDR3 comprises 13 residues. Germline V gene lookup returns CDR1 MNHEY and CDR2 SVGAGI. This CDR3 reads CASSYQGANVLTF. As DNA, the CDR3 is TGTGCCAGCAGTTACCAGGGGGCCAACGTCCTGACTTTC.